The subject of this entry is one T cell receptor beta chain. Its cognate antigen is unknown. The record originates from a study of blood T cells in healthy people across ages. Study overall: Template switching retrieved approximately one barcoded beta molecule for each two T cells. Overall study findings and caveats: Strong correlation linked observed beta diversity and percent naive T cells. Measured against age, TCR beta diversity per million T cells decreased in a roughly linear manner.

A second PCR, run for about 7 to 11 cycles, used a sample-barcoded 5' primer plus a J-beta primer mix. TCRdb fed the 5' RACE reads into MiXCR, producing one record per CDR3 protein. The table includes roughly 2 million distinct CDR3 sequences, about 50% detected once. The CDR3 has 15 residues. Germline-derived CDR1 and CDR2 are ENHRY and SYGVKD. Trimming cost V 8 bases and J 6 bases, with 21 bases left between them. Sequenced input: blood. The rearrangement links TRBV10-3 to TRBJ2-3; D perhaps matches TRBD2 (6 bases). This receptor was obtained from a woman between 35 and 50 years old in good health. CDR3 sequence (DNA): TGTGCCATCCGAGGTGGGGGACTTACGACTGATACGCAGTATTTT. This encodes CAIRGGGLTTDTQYF.